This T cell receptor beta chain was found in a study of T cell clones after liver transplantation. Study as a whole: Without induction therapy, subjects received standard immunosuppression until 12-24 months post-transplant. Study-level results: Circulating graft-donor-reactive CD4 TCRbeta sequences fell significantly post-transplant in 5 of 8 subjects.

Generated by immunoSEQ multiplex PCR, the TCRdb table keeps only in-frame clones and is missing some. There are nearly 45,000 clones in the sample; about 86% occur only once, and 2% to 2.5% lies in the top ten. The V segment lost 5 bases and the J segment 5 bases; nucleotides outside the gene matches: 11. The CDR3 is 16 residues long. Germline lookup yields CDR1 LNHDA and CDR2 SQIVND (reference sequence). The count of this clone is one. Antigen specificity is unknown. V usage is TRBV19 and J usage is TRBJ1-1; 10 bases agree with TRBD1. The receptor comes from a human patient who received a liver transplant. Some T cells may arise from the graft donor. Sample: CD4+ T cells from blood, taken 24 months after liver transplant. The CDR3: CASSGPGQGYKTEAFF. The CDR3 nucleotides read TGTGCCAGTAGTGGCCCGGGACAGGGGTACAAAACTGAAGCTTTCTTT.